The 14 T cell receptor beta chains listed next were all sequenced from one sample in a study of T-cell reconstitution after alpha-beta-depleted transplantation in children. A library of TCRbeta sequences, prepared with unique molecular identifiers, was generated. Each CDR3 protein is one row after TCRdb ran MiXCR on the PCR reads. The sample lists approximately 16,000 distinct CDR3 sequences; approximately 5.1% were seen once. The input for sequencing was PBMCs, taken before TCRalphabeta/CD19-depleted stem cell transplant. The receptor source for this set is a boy younger than 18 with acute lymphoblastic leukemia, due to receive a stem cell transplant.

This clonotype was detected ten times or more. The chain links TRBV6-2 or TRBV6-3 to TRBJ2-1; tentatively, D is TRBD2 (6 bases). CDR1 MNHEY and CDR2 SVGEGT come from the germline V gene. This CDR3 is built from 14 residues. Between the trimmed V and J ends, which lost 7 bases and 4 bases, there was a span of 14 bases. CDR3 bases: TGTGCCAGCATTCCGGGAGTAGCGTACAATGAGCAGTTCTTC. Translated: CASIPGVAYNEQFF.

CDR3 DNA: TGTGCCAGCAGTGAAGGCGAAAACGGCCAAGAGACCCAGTACTTC. This gives the protein CASSEGENGQETQYF. The chain joins TRBV2 to TRBJ2-5; D unresolved. V lost 1 base, J lost 1 base, and 10 bases lay in between. From germline, CDR1 is SNHLY and CDR2 FYNNEI. The CDR3 totals 15 residues.

This clonotype came up many times. The chain has TRBV2 and TRBJ2-7; 10 positions match TRBD1. The CDR3 contains 16 residues. Trimming removed 6 bases from V and 2 bases from J; junction bases left unmatched: 10. From germline, CDR1 is SNHLY and CDR2 FYNNEI. CDR3 coding DNA: TGTGCCAGCAGCCTCTTCGCGGGACAGGGGCCCTACGAGCAGTACTTC. This encodes CASSLFAGQGPYEQYF.

This clonotype was seen ten or more times. The chain employs TRBV29-1 and TRBJ1-2; D not resolved. Germline lookup yields CDR1 SQVTM and CDR2 ANQGSEA. Trimming took 4 bases from V and 2 from J, leaving 14 bases between them. This CDR3 region has 14 residues. The CDR3, as DNA: TGCAGCGTTGGACTAAACCAGGCAAACTATGGCTACACCTTC. Translation gives CSVGLNQANYGYTF.

This clonotype came up many times. V is TRBV7-8 and J is TRBJ1-1, with D perhaps TRBD1 (5 bases). Germline loops: CDR1 SGHVS, CDR2 FQNEAQ. The CDR3 has 13 residues. V lost 3 bases and J 4 bases, leaving 9 bases between the germline ends. The CDR3: CASSLGGGTEAFF. CDR3 bases: TGTGCCAGCAGCTTGGGGGGAGGCACTGAAGCTTTCTTT.

This clonotype has at least ten counts. The V call is TRBV18, the J call TRBJ2-2, with unresolved D. CDR1 KGHSH and CDR2 LQKENI come from the germline V gene. The V end lost 1 base, the J end lost 1 base, and 1 base lay between the germline ends. The CDR3 length is 13 residues. CDR3 amino acids: CASSPRNTGELFF. The CDR3 region has the DNA TGTGCCAGCTCACCACGGAACACCGGGGAGCTGTTTTTT.

Turning to this clonotype: No conserved phenylalanine or tryptophan is present at the end of the CDR3, so a read error is the likely explanation. This chain connects TRBV9 to TRBJ2-3, with 7 bases aligning to TRBD1. This CDR3 has 15 residues. The V and J ends lost 2 bases and 2 bases, in that order; junction bases with no gene match: 5. CDR1 and CDR2 from the germline V gene are SGDLS and YYNGEE. CDR3 in amino acids: CASSVNGQDTDTQYL. CDR3 DNA: TGTGCCAGCAGCGTCAACGGACAGGACACAGATACGCAGTATTTA.

This clonotype was counted at least ten times. The chain recombines TRBV7-8 with TRBJ1-4; TRBD1 aligns across 7 bases. Unmatched junction bases numbered 6, after V lost 3 bases and J lost 5 bases. Germline CDR1 reads SGHVS; CDR2 reads FQNEAQ. This CDR3 spans 15 amino acids. This chain's CDR3 is CASSFLGTVNEKLFF. DNA of the CDR3: TGTGCCAGCAGCTTCCTTGGGACAGTCAATGAAAAACTGTTTTTT.

This clonotype came up many times. This sequence joins TRBV3-1 and TRBJ2-1, with 8 bases aligning to TRBD2. J was trimmed by 3 bases and V by 4 bases; bases with no gene match: 8. CDR3 size: 16 residues. Germline loops: CDR1 LGHDT, CDR2 YNNKEL (reference sequence). The CDR3, as DNA: TGTGCCAGCAGCCGCCCCCGGGCGGGGGGCTACAATGAGCAGTTCTTC. The encoded protein is CASSRPRAGGYNEQFF.

By sample fraction, this clonotype is large (0.1 to 1%). The rearrangement links TRBV7-9 to TRBJ2-3; D could derive from TRBD1 or TRBD2 (6 bases each). Germline CDR1 SEHNR, CDR2 FQNEAQ (reference sequence). This CDR3 region has 13 residues. Between the trimmed V and J ends, which lost 6 bases and 5 bases, there was a span of 12 bases. CDR3 loop: CASREEGEDTQYF. The CDR3 DNA sequence: TGTGCCAGCAGAGAGGAGGGGGAAGATACGCAGTATTTT.

This clonotype appeared many times. The chain combines TRBV11-2 with TRBJ2-7; D not resolved. V lost 0 bases to trimming and J lost 3 bases, with 9 bases between them. Germline V lookup: CDR1 SGHAT, CDR2 FQNNGV. The CDR3 covers 14 residues. The CDR3, as DNA: TGTGCCAGCAGCTTAGAGGCCAGACACTACGAGCAGTACTTC. Translating gives CASSLEARHYEQYF.

This clonotype was found many times. This rearrangement joins TRBV5-1 to TRBJ2-7; 10 bases map to TRBD1. CDR3 size: 14 residues. In germline, CDR1 is SGHRS, CDR2 YFSETQ. V was pared by 0 bases and J by 3 bases, with 0 bases of the junction left unmatched. The CDR3 loop reads CASSLGTGGYEQYF. As DNA, the CDR3 is TGCGCCAGCAGCTTGGGGACAGGGGGCTACGAGCAGTACTTC.

This clonotype was observed at least ten times. The chain couples TRBV6-1 to TRBJ2-7, with D possibly being TRBD1 (6 bases). This CDR3 region has 13 residues. CDR1 is MNHNS, CDR2 SASEGT, per germline. Trimming shortened V by 5 bases and J by 6 bases, and 14 bases separated the two germline ends. As DNA, the CDR3 is TGTGCCAGCAGTCGACGACAGGCTGGCGAGCAGTACTTC. Protein product: CASSRRQAGEQYF.

Many counts were recorded for this clonotype. The rearrangement uses TRBV6-5 and TRBJ1-6; TRBD1 might be the D (5 bases). V lost 2 bases and J 10 bases, leaving 12 bases between the germline ends. The CDR3 extends over 14 amino acids. The germline V gene encodes CDR1 MNHEY and CDR2 SVGAGI. The CDR3 nucleotides read TGTGCCAGCAGTTACGCCCAGGGAGGCTCACCCCTCCACTTT. Encoded protein: CASSYAQGGSPLHF.